This passage covers 11 T cell receptor beta chains from one sample sequenced in a study of control samples from healthy donors and cancer patients. Sequenced by immunoSEQ multiplex PCR; TCRdb stores in-frame clones only, minus some. The sample contains 79,000 or so clones, 85% to 90% of which appear only once. Sequences were obtained from PBMCs. The receptor set was obtained from a woman in her forties or fifties with colorectal cancer.

J is TRBJ1-1 and V is TRBV3-1 (or the pseudogene TRBV3-2), with 7 bases aligning to TRBD1. The CDR3 consists of 12 residues. CDR1 and CDR2 from the germline V gene are LGHDT and YNNKEL (reference sequence). V dropped 3 bases and J dropped 7; count of bases not matched to a gene: 2. CDR3 DNA: TGTGCCAGCAGCCAGGGGACAGTTGAAGCTTTCTTT. Translation gives CASSQGTVEAFF.

The gene calls are TRBV19 and TRBJ1-5; weak D call: TRBD1 (5 bases). The CDR3 covers 14 residues. V was shortened by 6 bases and J by 3 bases, with 12 bases between the two germline ends. CDR1 is LNHDA and CDR2 is SQIVND in the germline V gene (reference sequence). The CDR3 is CASSWGIDNQPQHF. Written as DNA, the CDR3 is TGTGCCAGTAGCTGGGGCATAGACAATCAGCCCCAGCATTTT. Looking up the rest from reference TRBV19 and TRBJ1-5 gives the full variable domain: DGGITQSPKYLFRKEGQNVTLSCEQNLNHDAMYWYRQDPGQGLRLIYYSQIVNDFQKGDIAEGYSVSREKKESFPLTVTSAQKNPTAFYLCASSWGIDNQPQHFGDGTRLSIL.

The V and J genes are TRBV6-1 and TRBJ1-6; D is ambiguous. CDR3 length: 13 amino acids. From germline, CDR1 is MNHNS and CDR2 SASEGT. V dropped 2 bases and J dropped 9 bases, with 8 bases sitting between them. The CDR3 DNA follows: TGTGCCAGCAGTGAAAGTCGGAGTTCACCCCTCCACTTT. This gives the protein CASSESRSSPLHF.

This chain connects TRBV30 to TRBJ2-2; a possible D gene is TRBD2 (7 bases). The CDR3 is made up of 16 amino acids. The V and J ends lost 4 bases and 2 bases respectively, with 17 bases between them. Germline CDR1 and CDR2: GTSNPN and SVGIG (reference sequence). CDR3 loop: CAWKFAGAPNTGELFF. As DNA, the CDR3 is TGTGCCTGGAAATTTGCGGGGGCCCCCAACACCGGGGAGCTGTTTTTT.

This chain connects TRBV5-1 to TRBJ2-1; 7 nucleotides match TRBD1. Germline CDR1 is SGHRS and CDR2 is YFSETQ. The CDR3 extends over 13 amino acids. After removal of 4 bases from V and 7 bases from J, the junction contained 5 bases not matched to a gene. The CDR3 loop is CASSLGQYNEQFF. CDR3 coding DNA: TGCGCCAGCAGCCTGGGACAGTATAATGAGCAGTTCTTC.

This clone came up a few times. V is TRBV5-1 and J is TRBJ1-5, with a weak D call TRBD1 (6 bases). Trimming cost V 1 base and J 3 bases, with 11 bases left between them. CDR1 is SGHRS, CDR2 YFSETQ, per germline. The CDR3 totals 15 residues. Here the CDR3 DNA reads TGCGCCAGCAGCTTGTTGCCAGGGGACAATCAGCCCCAGCATTTT. Protein product: CASSLLPGDNQPQHF.

The gene calls are TRBV5-8 and TRBJ2-2; 10 nucleotides match TRBD1. The CDR3 extends over 15 amino acids. Germline assignment: CDR1 SGHTS and CDR2 YDEGEE. The V gene end was trimmed by 4 bases and the J gene end by 4 bases; junction bases not matched to a gene: 4. Here the CDR3 DNA reads TGTGCCAGCAGCCAGGGACAGGGGTTCACCGGGGAGCTGTTTTTT. This sequence encodes CASSQGQGFTGELFF.

With respect to this clone: The same CDR3 also results from other DNA sequences found in this sample. The chain employs TRBV3-1 (or the pseudogene TRBV3-2) and TRBJ1-1; D unresolved. CDR1 is LGHDT, CDR2 YNNKEL, per germline (reference sequence). The CDR3 is 13 amino acids. V lost 1 base, J lost 3 bases, and 6 bases lay in between. This CDR3 reads CASSQAGYTEAFF. DNA for the CDR3: TGTGCCAGCAGCCAAGCAGGTTACACTGAAGCTTTCTTT.

This rearrangement joins TRBV7-2 to TRBJ2-1, with TRBD2 matching 12 bases. CDR3 size: 15 residues. Germline V gene sequence: CDR1 SGHTA, CDR2 FQGNSA. J was trimmed by 7 bases and V by 1 base; bases with no gene match: 2. The CDR3 DNA reads TGTGCCAGCAGCTTAGGACTAGCGGGGGTAAATGAGCAGTTCTTC. Its translation is CASSLGLAGVNEQFF.

The V and J genes are TRBV20-1 and TRBJ2-1; 13 nucleotides match TRBD2. J lost 15 bases, V lost 4 bases, and 3 bases had no gene match. The germline V gene encodes CDR1 DFQATT and CDR2 SNEGSKA (reference sequence). The CDR3 is made up of 11 amino acids. CDR3 sequence (DNA): TGCAGTGCTATGACTAGCGGGGGGCGGTTCTTC. Amino acids: CSAMTSGGRFF.

The CDR3 reads CASSVVSSGNTIYF. The DNA of the CDR3 is TGTGCCAGCAGCGTAGTTAGCTCTGGAAACACCATATATTTT. V usage is TRBV9 and J usage is TRBJ1-3; D is unresolved. Germline values: CDR1 SGDLS, CDR2 YYNGEE. With 0 bases removed from V and 0 bases from J, the gap between germline ends came to 4 bases. The CDR3 totals 14 residues.